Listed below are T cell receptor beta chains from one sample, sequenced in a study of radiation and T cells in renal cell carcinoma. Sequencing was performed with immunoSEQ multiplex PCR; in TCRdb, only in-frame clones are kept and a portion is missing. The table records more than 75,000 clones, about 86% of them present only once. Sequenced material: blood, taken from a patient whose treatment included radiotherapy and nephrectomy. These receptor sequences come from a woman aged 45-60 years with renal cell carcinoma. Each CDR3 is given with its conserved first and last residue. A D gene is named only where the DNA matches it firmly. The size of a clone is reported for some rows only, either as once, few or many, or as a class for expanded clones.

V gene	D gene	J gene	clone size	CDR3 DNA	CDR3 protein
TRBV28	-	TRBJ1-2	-	TGTGCCAGCAGTTTACCGCCGCTCGGTGGCTACACCTTC	CASSLPPLGGYTF
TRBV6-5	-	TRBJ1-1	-	TGTGCCAGCAGTACCCCGGACGGGAACACTGAAGCTTTCTTT	CASSTPDGNTEAFF
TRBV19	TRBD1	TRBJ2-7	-	TGTGCCAGTAGTCAGGACAGGGGGACCTCCTACGAGCAGTACTTC	CASSQDRGTSYEQYF
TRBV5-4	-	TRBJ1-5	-	TGTGCCAGCAGCTTGTTGTCCTCACGAGGTAGCAATCAGCCCCAGCATTTT	CASSLLSSRGSNQPQHF
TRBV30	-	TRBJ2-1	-	TGTGCCTGGAGTCACAATGAGCAGTTCTTC	CAWSHNEQFF
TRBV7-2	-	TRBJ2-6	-	TGTGCCAGCAGCTTCGGACAGTCTGGGGCCAACGTCCTGACTTTC	CASSFGQSGANVLTF
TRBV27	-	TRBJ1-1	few	TGTGCCAGCAGTTTAATGGGAGGGAACACTGAAGCTTTCTTT	CASSLMGGNTEAFF
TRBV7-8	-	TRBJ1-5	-	TGTGCCAGCAGACCACCGCGACGGGGGGGGCTCAATCAGCCCCAGCATTTT	CASRPPRRGGLNQPQHF
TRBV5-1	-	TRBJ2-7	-	TGCGCCAGCAGCCGGGAGGGGGCTACCGAGCAGTACTTC	CASSREGATEQYF
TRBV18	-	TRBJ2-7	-	TGTGCCAGCTCAACCGGGACGGGAGCCTACGAGCAGTACTTC	CASSTGTGAYEQYF
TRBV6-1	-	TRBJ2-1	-	TGTGCCAGCAGTGAAGCTCGGACGGCGCAGTTCTTC	CASSEARTAQFF
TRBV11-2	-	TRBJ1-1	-	TGTGCCAGCAGCTCGGGGGTCTCCCTCCACACTGAAGCTTTCTTT	CASSSGVSLHTEAFF
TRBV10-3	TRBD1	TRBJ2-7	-	TGTGCCATCAGTCCCGGACAGGCTGACGAGCAGTACTTC	CAISPGQADEQYF
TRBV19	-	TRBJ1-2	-	TGTGCCAGTAGAAGGGATGGCTACACCTTC	CASRRDGYTF
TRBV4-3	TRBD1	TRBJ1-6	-	TGCGCCAGCAGCCAAGTAGGGACAGGGAATTCACCCCTCCACTTT	CASSQVGTGNSPLHF
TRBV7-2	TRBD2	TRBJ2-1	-	TGTGCCAGCAGCATAACTAGCGGTGCCTACAATGAGCAGTTCTTC	CASSITSGAYNEQFF
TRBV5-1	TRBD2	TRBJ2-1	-	TGCGCCAGCAGCCGGGGGGAGAGCTCCTACAATGAGCAGTTCTTC	CASSRGESSYNEQFF
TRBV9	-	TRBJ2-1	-	TGTGCCAGCAGCGTAGGAGGGTCCTACAATGAGCAGTTCTTC	CASSVGGSYNEQFF
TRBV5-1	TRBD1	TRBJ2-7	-	TGCGCCAGCAGCTTGGCGGGTGACAGGGGAAGATCCTACGAGCAGTACTTC	CASSLAGDRGRSYEQYF
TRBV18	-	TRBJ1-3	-	TGTGCCAGCTCTAGGGACATAACCTCTGGAAACACCATATATTTT	CASSRDITSGNTIYF
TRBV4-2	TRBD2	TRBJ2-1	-	TGTGCCAGCAGCCAAGAGACTAGCGGGAGCGGAAATGAGCAGTTCTTC	CASSQETSGSGNEQFF
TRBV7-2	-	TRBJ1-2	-	TGTGCCAGCAGCCAAGGAATCGGCTATGGCTACACCTTC	CASSQGIGYGYTF
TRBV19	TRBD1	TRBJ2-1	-	TGTGCCAGTAGTCCTGGACAGGGGGGTTACAATGAGCAGTTCTTC	CASSPGQGGYNEQFF
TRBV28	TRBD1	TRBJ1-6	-	TGTGCCAGCACAAATCGACAGGGGACGCATAATTCACCCCTCCACTTT	CASTNRQGTHNSPLHF
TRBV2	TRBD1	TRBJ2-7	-	TGTGCCAGCACGACAGGGGTGAGGGAGCAGTACTTC	CASTTGVREQYF
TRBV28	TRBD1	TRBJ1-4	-	TGTGCCAGCATACAGGGGGAAAAACTGTTTTTT	CASIQGEKLFF
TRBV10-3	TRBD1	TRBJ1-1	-	TGTGCCTCGGGACAGGGGGAAGGTGAAGCTTTCTTT	CASGQGEGEAFF